This TCR beta chain was identified during a study of blood T cell repertoires in COVID-19. Data came from immunoSEQ multiplex PCR; TCRdb stores just in-frame clones and leaves some out. The table lists some 59,000 clones, 90% of them singletons. Germline assignment: CDR1 LGHDT and CDR2 YNNKEL (reference sequence). The trim removed 4 bases at V and 4 bases at J, leaving 9 bases unmatched. The CDR3 has 18 amino acids. Input material: peripheral blood. The sequence was collected from a man aged 50-59 years with acute or convalescent COVID-19. V gene TRBV3-1 (or the pseudogene TRBV3-2) combines with J gene TRBJ2-3; 15 nucleotides match TRBD2. CDR3 sequence: CASSRRTSGRAPPDTQYF. The CDR3 DNA reads TGTGCCAGCAGCCGCCGGACTAGCGGGAGGGCCCCCCCAGATACGCAGTATTTT.